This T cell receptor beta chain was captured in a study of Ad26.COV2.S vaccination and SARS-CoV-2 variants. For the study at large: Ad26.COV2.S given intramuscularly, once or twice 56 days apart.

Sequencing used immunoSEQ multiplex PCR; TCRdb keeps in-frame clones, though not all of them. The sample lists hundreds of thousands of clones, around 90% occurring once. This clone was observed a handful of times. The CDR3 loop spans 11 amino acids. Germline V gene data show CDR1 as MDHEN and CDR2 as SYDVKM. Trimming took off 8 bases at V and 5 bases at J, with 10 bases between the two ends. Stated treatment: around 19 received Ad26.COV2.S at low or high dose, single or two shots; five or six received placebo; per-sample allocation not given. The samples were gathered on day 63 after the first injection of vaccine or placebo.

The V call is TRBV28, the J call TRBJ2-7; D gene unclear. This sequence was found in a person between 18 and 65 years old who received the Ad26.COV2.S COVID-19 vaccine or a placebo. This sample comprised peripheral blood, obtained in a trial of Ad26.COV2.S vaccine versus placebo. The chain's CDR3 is CASSERNEQYF. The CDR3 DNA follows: TGTGCCAGCTCTGAGAGGAACGAGCAGTACTTC.